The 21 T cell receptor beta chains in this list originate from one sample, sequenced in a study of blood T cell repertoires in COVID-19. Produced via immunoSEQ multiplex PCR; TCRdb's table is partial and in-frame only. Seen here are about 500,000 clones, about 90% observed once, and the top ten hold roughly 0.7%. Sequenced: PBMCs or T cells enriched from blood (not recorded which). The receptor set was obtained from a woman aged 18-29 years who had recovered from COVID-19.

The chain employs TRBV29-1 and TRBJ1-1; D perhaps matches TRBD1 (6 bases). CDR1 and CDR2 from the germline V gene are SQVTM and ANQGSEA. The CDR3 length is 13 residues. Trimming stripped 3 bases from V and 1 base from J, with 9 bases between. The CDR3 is CSVDVGANTEAFF. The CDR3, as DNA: TGCAGCGTTGATGTGGGGGCGAACACTGAAGCTTTCTTT.

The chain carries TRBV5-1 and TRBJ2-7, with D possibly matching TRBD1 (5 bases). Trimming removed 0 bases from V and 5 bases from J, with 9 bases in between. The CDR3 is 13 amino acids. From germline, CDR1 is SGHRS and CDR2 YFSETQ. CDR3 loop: CASSLGTLDEQYF. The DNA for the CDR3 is TGCGCCAGCAGCTTGGGGACACTTGACGAGCAGTACTTC.

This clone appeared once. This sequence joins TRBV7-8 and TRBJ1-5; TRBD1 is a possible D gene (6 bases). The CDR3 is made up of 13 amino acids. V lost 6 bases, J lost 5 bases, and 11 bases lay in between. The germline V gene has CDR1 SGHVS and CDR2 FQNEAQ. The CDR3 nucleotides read TGTGCCAGCAGATGGACAGATGATCAGCCCCAGCATTTT. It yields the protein CASRWTDDQPQHF.

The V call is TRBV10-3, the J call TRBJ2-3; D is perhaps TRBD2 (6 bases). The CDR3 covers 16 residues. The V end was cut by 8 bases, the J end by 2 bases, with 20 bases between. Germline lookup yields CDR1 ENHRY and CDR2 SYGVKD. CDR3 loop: CAIGTGIAASTDTQYF. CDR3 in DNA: TGTGCCATCGGGACCGGGATAGCGGCCTCCACAGATACGCAGTATTTT.

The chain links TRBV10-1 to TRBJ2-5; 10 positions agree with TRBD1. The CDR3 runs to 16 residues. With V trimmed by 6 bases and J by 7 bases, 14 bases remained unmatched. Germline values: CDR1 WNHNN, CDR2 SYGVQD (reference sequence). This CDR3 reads CASSGDRTGGEATQYF. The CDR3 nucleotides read TGCGCCAGCAGCGGGGACAGGACAGGGGGAGAAGCGACCCAGTACTTC.

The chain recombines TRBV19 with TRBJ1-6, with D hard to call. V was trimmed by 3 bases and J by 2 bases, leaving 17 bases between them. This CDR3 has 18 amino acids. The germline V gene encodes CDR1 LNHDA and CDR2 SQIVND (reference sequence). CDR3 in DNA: TGTGCCAGTAGTATGGGGTGGAGGGCCGGGGCCTATAATTCACCCCTCCACTTT. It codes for CASSMGWRAGAYNSPLHF. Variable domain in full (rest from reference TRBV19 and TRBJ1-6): DGGITQSPKYLFRKEGQNVTLSCEQNLNHDAMYWYRQDPGQGLRLIYYSQIVNDFQKGDIAEGYSVSREKKESFPLTVTSAQKNPTAFYLCASSMGWRAGAYNSPLHFGNGTRLTVT.

CDR3 region: CASSKLAGRDNEQFF. The CDR3 DNA follows: TGTGCCAGCAGTAAACTAGCGGGCCGCGACAATGAGCAGTTCTTC. The chain links TRBV2 to TRBJ2-1; 9 nucleotides align to TRBD2. From germline, CDR1 is SNHLY and CDR2 FYNNEI. Losses at the gene ends were 5 bases for V and 5 bases for J; bases not matched to a gene: 7. CDR3 length: 15 residues.

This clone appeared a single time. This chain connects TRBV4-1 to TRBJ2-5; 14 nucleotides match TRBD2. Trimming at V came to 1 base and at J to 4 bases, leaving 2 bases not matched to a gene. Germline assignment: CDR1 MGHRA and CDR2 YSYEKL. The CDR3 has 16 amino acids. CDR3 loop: CASSQATSGGGETQYF. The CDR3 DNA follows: TGCGCCAGCAGCCAAGCGACTAGCGGGGGGGGAGAGACCCAGTACTTC.

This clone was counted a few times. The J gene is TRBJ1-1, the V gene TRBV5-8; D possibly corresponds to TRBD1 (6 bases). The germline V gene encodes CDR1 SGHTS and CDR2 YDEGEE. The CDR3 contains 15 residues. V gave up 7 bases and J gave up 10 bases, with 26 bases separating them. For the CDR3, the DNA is TGTGCCAGCGGTTCAACCCCCCCGGGACACCCCGGAGCTTTCTTT. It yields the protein CASGSTPPGHPGAFF.

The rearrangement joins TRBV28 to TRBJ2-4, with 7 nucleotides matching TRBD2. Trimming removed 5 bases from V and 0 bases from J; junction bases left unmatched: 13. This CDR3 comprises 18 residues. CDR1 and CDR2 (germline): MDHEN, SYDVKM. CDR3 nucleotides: TGTGCCAGCAGTCTAAGGGGAGGGCTATTTCTAGCCAAAAACATTCAGTACTTC. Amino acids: CASSLRGGLFLAKNIQYF.

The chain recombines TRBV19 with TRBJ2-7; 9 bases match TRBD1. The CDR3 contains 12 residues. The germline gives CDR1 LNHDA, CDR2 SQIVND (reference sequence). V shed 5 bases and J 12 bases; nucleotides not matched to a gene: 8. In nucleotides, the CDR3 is TGTGCCAGTAGTTCGAGGACAGGGGATATGTACTTC. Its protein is CASSSRTGDMYF. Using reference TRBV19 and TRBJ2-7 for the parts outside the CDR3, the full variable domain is DGGITQSPKYLFRKEGQNVTLSCEQNLNHDAMYWYRQDPGQGLRLIYYSQIVNDFQKGDIAEGYSVSREKKESFPLTVTSAQKNPTAFYLCASSSRTGDMYFGPGTRLTVT.

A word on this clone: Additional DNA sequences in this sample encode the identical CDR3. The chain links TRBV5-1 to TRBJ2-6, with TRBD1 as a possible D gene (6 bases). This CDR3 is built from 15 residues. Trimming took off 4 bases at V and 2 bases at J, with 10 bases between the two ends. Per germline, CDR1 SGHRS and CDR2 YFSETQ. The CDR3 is CASSPRQAGANVLTF. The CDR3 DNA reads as TGCGCCAGCAGCCCTAGACAGGCTGGGGCCAACGTCCTGACTTTC.

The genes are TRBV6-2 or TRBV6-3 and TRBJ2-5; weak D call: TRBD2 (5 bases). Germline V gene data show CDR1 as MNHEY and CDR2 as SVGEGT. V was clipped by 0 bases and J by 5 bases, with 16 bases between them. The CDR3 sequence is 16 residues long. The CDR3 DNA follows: TGTGCCAGCAGTTACTCGACTGGTACAGAGCGGGAGACCCAGTACTTC. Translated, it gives CASSYSTGTERETQYF.

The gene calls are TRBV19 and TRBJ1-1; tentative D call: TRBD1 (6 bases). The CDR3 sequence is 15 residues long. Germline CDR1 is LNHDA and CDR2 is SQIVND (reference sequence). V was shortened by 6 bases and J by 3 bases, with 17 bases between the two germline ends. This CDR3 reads CASRSRRQEYTEAFF. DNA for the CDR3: TGTGCCAGTAGATCCCGGCGACAGGAGTACACTGAAGCTTTCTTT.

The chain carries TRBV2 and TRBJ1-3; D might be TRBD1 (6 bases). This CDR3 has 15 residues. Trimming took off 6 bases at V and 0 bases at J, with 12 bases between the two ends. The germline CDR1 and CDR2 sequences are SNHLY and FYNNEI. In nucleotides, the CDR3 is TGTGCCAGCAGGTTCGACAGGACCTCTGGAAACACCATATATTTT. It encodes CASRFDRTSGNTIYF.

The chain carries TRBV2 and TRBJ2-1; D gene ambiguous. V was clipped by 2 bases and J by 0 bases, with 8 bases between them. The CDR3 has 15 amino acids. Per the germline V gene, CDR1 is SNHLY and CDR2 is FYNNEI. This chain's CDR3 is CASSEIRSSYNEQFF. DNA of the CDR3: TGTGCCAGCAGTGAAATCCGGAGCTCCTACAATGAGCAGTTCTTC.

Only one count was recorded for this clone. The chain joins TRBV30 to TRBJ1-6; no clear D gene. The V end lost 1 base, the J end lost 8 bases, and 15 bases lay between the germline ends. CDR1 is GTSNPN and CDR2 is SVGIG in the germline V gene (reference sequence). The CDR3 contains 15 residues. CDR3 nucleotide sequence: TGTGCCTGGAGTGCCCTATCAAGTCCGCATTCACCCCTCCACTTT. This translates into CAWSALSSPHSPLHF.

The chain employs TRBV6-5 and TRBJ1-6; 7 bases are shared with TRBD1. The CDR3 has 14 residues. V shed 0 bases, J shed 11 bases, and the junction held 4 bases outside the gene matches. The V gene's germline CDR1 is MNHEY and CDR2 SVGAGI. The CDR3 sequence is CASSYSIQGAPLHF. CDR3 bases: TGTGCCAGCAGTTACTCGATTCAGGGGGCACCCCTCCACTTT.

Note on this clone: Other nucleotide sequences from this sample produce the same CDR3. CDR3 amino acids: CASSLGGQGYGYTF. The CDR3 DNA reads TGTGCCAGCAGCTTGGGGGGGCAGGGCTATGGCTACACCTTC. The J gene is TRBJ1-2, the V gene TRBV5-4, with D possibly TRBD1 on 6 matching bases. The CDR3 has 14 amino acids. Germline lookup yields CDR1 SGHNT and CDR2 YYREEE (reference sequence). The germline V and J ends were trimmed by 0 bases and 4 bases, with 10 bases remaining between them.

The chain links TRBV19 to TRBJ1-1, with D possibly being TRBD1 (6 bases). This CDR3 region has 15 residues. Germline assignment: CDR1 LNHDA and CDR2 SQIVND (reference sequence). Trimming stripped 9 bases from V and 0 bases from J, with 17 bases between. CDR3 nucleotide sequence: TGTGCCAGCAATTCGGACAGAAATATGAACACTGAAGCTTTCTTT. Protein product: CASNSDRNMNTEAFF.

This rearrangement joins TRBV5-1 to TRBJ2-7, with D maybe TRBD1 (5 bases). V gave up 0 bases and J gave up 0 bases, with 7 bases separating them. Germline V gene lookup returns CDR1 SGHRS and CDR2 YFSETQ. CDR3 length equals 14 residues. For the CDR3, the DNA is TGCGCCAGCAGCTTGGGACAGAACTCCTACGAGCAGTACTTC. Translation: CASSLGQNSYEQYF.